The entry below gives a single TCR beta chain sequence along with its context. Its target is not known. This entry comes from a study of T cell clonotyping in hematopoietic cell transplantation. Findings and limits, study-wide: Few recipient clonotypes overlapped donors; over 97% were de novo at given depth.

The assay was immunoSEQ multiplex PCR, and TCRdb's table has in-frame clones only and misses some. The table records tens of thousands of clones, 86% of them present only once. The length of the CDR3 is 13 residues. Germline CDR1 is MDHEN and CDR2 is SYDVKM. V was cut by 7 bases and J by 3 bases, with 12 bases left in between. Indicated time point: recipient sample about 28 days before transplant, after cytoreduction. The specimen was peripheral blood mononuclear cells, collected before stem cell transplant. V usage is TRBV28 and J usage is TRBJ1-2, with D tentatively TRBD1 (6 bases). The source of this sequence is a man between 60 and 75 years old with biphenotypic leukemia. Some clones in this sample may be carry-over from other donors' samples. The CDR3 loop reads CASTAPGDYGYTF. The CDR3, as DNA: TGTGCCAGCACCGCCCCAGGGGACTATGGCTACACCTTC.